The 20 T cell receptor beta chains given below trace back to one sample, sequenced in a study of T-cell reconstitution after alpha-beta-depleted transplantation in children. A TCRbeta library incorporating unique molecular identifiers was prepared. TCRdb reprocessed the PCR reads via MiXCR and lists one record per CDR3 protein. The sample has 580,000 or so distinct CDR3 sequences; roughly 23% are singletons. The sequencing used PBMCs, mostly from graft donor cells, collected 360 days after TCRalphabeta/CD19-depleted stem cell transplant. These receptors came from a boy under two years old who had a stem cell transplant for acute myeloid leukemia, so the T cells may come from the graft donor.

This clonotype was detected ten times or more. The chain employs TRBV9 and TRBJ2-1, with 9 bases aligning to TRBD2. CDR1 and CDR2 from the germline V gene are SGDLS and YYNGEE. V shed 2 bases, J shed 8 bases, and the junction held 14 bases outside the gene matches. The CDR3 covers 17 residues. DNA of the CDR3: TGTGCCAGCAGCGTGAGGGGGAGGGCTAGCGGGGTGGATGAGCAGTTCTTC. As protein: CASSVRGRASGVDEQFF.

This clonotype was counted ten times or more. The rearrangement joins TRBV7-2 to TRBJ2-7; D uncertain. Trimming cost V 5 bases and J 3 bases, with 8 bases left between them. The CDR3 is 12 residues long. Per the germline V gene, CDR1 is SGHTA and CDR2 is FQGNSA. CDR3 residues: CASSQYVYEQYF. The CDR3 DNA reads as TGTGCCAGCAGCCAATACGTCTACGAGCAGTACTTC.

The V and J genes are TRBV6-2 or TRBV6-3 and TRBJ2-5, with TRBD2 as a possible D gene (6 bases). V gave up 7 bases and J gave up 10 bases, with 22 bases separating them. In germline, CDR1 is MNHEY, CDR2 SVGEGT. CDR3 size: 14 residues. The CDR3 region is CASTSGTPPLHQYF. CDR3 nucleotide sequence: TGTGCCAGCACCTCCGGGACTCCGCCCCTCCACCAGTACTTC.

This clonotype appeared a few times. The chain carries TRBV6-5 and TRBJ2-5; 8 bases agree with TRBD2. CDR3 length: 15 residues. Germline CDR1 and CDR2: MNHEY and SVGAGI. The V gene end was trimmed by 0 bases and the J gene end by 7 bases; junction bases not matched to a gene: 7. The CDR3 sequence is CASSYSAGGQGTQYF. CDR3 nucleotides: TGTGCCAGCAGTTACTCGGCGGGGGGCCAGGGGACCCAGTACTTC.

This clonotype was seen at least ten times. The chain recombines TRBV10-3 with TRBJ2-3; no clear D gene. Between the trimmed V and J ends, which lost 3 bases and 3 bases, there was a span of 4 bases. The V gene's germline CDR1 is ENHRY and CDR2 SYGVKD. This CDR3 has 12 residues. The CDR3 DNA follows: TGTGCCATCAGTGACCTTACAGATACGCAGTATTTT. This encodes CAISDLTDTQYF.

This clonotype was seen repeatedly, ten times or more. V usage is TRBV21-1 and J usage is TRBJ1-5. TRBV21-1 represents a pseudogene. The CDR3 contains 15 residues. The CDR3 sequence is CASSRGQLPSQPQHF. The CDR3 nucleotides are TGTGCCAGCAGCAGAGGACAACTCCCATCTCAGCCCCAGCATTTT.

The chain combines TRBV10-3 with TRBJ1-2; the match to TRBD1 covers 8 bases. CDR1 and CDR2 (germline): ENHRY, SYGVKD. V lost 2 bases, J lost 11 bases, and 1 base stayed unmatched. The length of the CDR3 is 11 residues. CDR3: CAISETGGYTF. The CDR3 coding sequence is TGTGCCATCAGTGAGACAGGGGGATACACCTTC.

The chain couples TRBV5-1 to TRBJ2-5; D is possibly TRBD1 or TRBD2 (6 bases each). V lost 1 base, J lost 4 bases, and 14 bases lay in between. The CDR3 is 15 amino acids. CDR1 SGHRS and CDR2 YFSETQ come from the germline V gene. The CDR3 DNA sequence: TGCGCCAGCAGCTTGCGTCAGGGGACTCGAGAGACCCAGTACTTC. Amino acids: CASSLRQGTRETQYF.

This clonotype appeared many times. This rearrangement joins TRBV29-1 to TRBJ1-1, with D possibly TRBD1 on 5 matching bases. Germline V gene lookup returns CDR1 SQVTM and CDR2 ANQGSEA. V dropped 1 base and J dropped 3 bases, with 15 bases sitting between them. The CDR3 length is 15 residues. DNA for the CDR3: TGCAGCGTTGAAGCACTCCGGGGCCGAGACACTGAAGCTTTCTTT. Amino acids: CSVEALRGRDTEAFF. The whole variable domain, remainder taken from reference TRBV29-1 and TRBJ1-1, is SAVISQKPSRDICQRGTSLTIQCQVDSQVTMMFWYRQQPGQSLTLIATANQGSEATYESGFVIDKFPISRPNLTFSTLTVSNMSPEDSSIYLCSVEALRGRDTEAFFGQGTRLTVV.

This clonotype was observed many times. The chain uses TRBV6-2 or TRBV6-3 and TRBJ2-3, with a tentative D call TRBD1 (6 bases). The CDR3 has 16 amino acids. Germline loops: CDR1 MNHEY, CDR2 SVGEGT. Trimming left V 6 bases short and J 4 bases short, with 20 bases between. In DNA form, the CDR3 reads TGTGCCAGCAGGCACCCGGGACAAACTTCCGCAGATACGCAGTATTTT. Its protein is CASRHPGQTSADTQYF.

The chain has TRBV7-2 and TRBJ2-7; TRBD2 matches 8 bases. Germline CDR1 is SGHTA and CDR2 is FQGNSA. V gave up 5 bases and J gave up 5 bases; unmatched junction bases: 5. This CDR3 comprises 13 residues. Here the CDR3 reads CASSRGGRDEQYF. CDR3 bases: TGTGCCAGCAGCCGGGGGGGAAGGGACGAGCAGTACTTC.

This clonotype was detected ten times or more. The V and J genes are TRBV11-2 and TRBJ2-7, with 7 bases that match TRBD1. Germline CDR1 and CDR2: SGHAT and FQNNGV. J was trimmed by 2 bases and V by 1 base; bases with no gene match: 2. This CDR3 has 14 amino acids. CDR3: CASSLGDRAYEQYV. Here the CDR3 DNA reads TGTGCCAGCAGCTTAGGAGACAGGGCCTACGAGCAGTACGTC.

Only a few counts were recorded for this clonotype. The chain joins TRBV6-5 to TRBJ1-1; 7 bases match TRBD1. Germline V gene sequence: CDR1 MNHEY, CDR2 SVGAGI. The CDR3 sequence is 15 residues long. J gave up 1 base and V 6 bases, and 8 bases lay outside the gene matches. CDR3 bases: TGTGCCAGCAGGACACCGGGACAGTCGAACACTGAAGCTTTCTTT. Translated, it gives CASRTPGQSNTEAFF.

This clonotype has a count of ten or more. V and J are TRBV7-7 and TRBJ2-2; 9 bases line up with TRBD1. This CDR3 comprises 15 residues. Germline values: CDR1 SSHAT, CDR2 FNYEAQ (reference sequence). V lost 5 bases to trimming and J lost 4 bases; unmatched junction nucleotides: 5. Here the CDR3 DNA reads TGTGCCAGCAGCCCCGGACAGGGGTTCACCGGGGAGCTGTTTTTT. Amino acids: CASSPGQGFTGELFF. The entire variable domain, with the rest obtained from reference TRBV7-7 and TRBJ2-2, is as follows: GAGVSQSPRYKVTKRGQDVTLRCDPISSHATLYWYQQALGQGPEFLTYFNYEAQPDKSGLPSDRFSAERPEGSISTLTIQRTEQRDSAMYRCASSPGQGFTGELFFGEGSRLTVL.

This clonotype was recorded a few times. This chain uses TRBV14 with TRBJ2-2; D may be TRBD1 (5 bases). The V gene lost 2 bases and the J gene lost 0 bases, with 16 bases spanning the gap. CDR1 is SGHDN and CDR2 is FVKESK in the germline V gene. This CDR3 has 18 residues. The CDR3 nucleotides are TGTGCCAGCAGCCAAAAGAGGTCGAGACAGTCGAACACCGGGGAGCTGTTTTTT. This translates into CASSQKRSRQSNTGELFF.

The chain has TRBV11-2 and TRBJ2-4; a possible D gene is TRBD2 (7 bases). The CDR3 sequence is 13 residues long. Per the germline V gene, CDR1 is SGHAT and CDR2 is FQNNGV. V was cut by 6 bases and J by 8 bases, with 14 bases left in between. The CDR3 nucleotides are TGTGCCAGCAGTATTGGGGGGGCGGACATTCAGTACTTC. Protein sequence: CASSIGGADIQYF.

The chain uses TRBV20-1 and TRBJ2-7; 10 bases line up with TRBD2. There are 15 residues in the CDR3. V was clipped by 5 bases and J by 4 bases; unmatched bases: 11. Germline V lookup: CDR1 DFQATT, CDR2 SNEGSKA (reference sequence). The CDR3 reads CSAQPLAGARYEQYV. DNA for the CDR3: TGCAGTGCTCAACCTCTAGCGGGGGCTCGGTACGAGCAGTACGTC.

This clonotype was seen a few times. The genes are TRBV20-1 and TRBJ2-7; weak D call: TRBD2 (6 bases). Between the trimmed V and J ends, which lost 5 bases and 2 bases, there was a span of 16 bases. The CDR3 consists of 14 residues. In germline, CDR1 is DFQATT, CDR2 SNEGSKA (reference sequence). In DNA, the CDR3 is TGCAGTGCTCACTCGGGGGTGTTGCCCTACGAGCAGTACTTC. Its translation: CSAHSGVLPYEQYF.

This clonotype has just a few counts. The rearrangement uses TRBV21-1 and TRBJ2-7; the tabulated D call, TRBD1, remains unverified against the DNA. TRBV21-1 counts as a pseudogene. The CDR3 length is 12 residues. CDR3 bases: TGTGCCAGCAGCATGGGGCAGGAGGAGCAGTACGTC. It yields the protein CASSMGQEEQYV.

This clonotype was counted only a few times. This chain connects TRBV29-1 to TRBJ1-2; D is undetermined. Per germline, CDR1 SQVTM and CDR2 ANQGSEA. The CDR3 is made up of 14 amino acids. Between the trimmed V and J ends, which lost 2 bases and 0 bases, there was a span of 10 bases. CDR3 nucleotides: TGCAGCGTTGAAAGGCGGTTAGCTAACTATGGCTACACCTTC. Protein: CSVERRLANYGYTF.